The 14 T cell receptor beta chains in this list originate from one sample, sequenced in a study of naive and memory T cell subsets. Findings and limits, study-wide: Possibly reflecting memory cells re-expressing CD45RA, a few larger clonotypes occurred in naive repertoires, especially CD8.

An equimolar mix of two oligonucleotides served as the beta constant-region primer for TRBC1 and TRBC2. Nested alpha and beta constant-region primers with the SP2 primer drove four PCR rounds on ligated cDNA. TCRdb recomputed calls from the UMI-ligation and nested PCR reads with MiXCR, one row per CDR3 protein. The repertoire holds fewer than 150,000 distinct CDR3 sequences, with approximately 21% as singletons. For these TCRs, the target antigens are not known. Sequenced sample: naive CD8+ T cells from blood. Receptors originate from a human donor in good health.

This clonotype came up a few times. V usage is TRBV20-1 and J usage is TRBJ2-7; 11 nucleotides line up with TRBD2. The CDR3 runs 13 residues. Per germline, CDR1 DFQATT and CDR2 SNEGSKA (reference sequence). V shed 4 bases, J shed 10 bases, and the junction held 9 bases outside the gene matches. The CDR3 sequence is CSATLAGAADQYF. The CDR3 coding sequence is TGCAGTGCTACACTAGCGGGAGCAGCGGATCAGTACTTC.

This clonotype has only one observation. The CDR3 protein is CASSTPLGNEQFF. CDR3 nucleotide sequence: TGTGCCAGCAGTACCCCACTGGGGAATGAGCAGTTCTTC. The rearrangement uses TRBV28 and TRBJ2-1, with D uncertain. CDR1 is MDHEN and CDR2 is SYDVKM in the germline V gene. This CDR3 region has 13 residues. Trimming stripped 5 bases from V and 7 bases from J, with 12 bases between.

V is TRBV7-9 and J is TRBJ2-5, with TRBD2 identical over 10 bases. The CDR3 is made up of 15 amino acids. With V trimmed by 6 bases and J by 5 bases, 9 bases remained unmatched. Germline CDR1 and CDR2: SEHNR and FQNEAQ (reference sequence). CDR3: CASSQGTSAAETQYF. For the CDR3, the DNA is TGTGCCAGCAGTCAAGGGACTAGCGCGGCGGAGACCCAGTACTTC.

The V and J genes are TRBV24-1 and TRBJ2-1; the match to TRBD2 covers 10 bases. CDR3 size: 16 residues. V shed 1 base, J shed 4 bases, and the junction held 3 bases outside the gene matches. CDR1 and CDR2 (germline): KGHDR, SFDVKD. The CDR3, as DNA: TGTGCCACCAGTGATTTCCCTAGCGGGAGATACAATGAGCAGTTCTTC. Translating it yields CATSDFPSGRYNEQFF.

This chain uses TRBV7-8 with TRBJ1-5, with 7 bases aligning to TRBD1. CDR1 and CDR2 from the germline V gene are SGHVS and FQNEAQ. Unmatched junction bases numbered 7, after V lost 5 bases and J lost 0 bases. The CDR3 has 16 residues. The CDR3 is CASSPGTEYSNQPQHF. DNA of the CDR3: TGTGCCAGCAGCCCCGGGACAGAATATAGCAATCAGCCCCAGCATTTT.

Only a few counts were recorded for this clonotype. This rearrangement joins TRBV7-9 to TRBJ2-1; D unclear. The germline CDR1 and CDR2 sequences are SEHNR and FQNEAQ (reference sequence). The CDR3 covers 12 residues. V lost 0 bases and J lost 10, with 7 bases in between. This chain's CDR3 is CASSLAEYEQFF. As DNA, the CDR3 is TGTGCCAGCAGCTTAGCGGAGTACGAGCAGTTCTTC.

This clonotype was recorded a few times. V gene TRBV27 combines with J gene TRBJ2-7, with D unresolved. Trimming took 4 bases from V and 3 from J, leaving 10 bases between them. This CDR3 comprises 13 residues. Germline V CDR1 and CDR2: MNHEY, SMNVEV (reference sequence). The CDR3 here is CASSYASNYEQYF. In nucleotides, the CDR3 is TGTGCCAGCAGTTACGCTAGTAACTACGAGCAGTACTTC.

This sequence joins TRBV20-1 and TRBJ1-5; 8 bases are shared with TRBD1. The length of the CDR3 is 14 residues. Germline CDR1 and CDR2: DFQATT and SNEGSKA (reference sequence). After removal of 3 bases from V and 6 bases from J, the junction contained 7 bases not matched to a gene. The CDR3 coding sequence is TGCAGTGCTAGCGACAGGGGAACAAGTCAGCCCCAGCATTTT. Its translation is CSASDRGTSQPQHF.

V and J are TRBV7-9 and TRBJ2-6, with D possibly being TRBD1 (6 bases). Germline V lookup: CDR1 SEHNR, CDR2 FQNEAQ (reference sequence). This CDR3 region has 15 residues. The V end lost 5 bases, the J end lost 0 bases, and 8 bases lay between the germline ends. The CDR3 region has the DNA TGTGCCAGCAGCGACAGGAGCTCTGGGGCCAACGTCCTGACTTTC. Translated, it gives CASSDRSSGANVLTF.

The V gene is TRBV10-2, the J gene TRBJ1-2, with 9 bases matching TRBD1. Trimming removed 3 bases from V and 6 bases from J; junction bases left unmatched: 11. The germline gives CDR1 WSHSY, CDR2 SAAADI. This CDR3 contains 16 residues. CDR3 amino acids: CASSDLGQGLPNGYTF. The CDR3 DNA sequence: TGCGCCAGCAGTGATCTGGGACAGGGCCTCCCCAATGGCTACACCTTC.

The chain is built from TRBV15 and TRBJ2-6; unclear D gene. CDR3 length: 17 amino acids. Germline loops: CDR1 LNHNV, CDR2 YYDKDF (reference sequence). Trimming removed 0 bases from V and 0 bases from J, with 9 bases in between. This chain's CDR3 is CATSRDLGSSGANVLTF. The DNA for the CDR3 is TGTGCCACCAGCAGAGATTTGGGTTCCTCTGGGGCCAACGTCCTGACTTTC.

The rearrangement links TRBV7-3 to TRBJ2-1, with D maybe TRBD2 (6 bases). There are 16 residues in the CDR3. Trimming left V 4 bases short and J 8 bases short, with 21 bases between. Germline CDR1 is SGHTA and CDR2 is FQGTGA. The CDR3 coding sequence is TGTGCCAGCAGCTCTAAGGGGACTTCCTTTTTAGATGAGCAGTTCTTC. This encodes CASSSKGTSFLDEQFF.

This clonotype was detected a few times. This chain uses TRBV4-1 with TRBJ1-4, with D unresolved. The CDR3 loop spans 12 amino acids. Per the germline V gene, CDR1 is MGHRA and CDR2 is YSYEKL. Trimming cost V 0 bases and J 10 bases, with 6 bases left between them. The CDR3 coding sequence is TGCGCCAGCAGCCAAGACGGAGGAAAACTGTTTTTT. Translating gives CASSQDGGKLFF.

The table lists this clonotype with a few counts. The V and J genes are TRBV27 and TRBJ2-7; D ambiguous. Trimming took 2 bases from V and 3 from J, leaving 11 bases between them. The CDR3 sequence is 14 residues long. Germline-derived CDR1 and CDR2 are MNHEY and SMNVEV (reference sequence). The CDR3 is CASSLDHANYEQYF. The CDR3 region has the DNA TGTGCCAGCAGTTTAGACCATGCGAACTACGAGCAGTACTTC.